These 27 T cell receptor beta chains were all obtained from the same sample, sequenced in a study of patients and donors after allogeneic stem cell transplantation. TCRdb re-called the RT-PCR reads with MiXCR, one entry per CDR3 protein. The sample has approximately 37,000 distinct CDR3 sequences, roughly 29% seen once. What was sequenced was blood, either unsorted or a sorted T cell fraction (not recorded which). The receptors stem from a human donor who was either an allogeneic HSCT recipient or a stem cell or donor lymphocyte infusion donor (not recorded which). It is not recorded whose cells these are; they may come from a transplant donor.

This sequence joins TRBV7-3 and TRBJ2-5, with D tentatively TRBD2 (6 bases). Germline V gene sequence: CDR1 SGHTA, CDR2 FQGTGA. The germline V and J ends were trimmed by 3 bases and 5 bases, with 13 bases remaining between them. The CDR3 runs to 14 residues. Written as DNA, the CDR3 is TGTGCCAGCAGCTTCGGACCGAGCGGGGAGACCCAGTACTTC. It is translated as CASSFGPSGETQYF.

This clonotype was counted between two and nine times. V usage is TRBV20-1 and J usage is TRBJ1-5; 9 positions agree with TRBD1. In germline, CDR1 is DFQATT, CDR2 SNEGSKA (reference sequence). The CDR3 sequence is 14 residues long. J lost 2 bases, V lost 6 bases, and 5 bases had no gene match. The CDR3 sequence is CSATTGGGNQPQHF. CDR3 nucleotides: TGCAGTGCCACTACAGGGGGCGGCAATCAGCCCCAGCATTTT.

This clonotype was seen a few times. The rearrangement joins TRBV2 to TRBJ2-7, with a weak D call TRBD1 (5 bases). The CDR3 sequence is 14 residues long. Germline CDR1 is SNHLY and CDR2 is FYNNEI. With 2 bases removed from V and 5 bases from J, the gap between germline ends came to 13 bases. The CDR3 reads CASSEQGGGDEQYF. In nucleotides, the CDR3 is TGTGCCAGCAGTGAACAGGGCGGCGGCGACGAGCAGTACTTC.

This clonotype was seen just once. The rearrangement joins TRBV27 to TRBJ2-5; unclear D gene. CDR1 and CDR2 (germline): MNHEY, SMNVEV (reference sequence). Trimming shortened V by 3 bases and J by 4 bases, and 12 bases separated the two germline ends. The CDR3 loop spans 14 amino acids. CDR3 in DNA: TGTGCCAGCAGTTTCGCCAGGTACCGAGAGACCCAGTACTTC. This sequence encodes CASSFARYRETQYF.

The table lists this clonotype with a few counts. This chain connects TRBV10-3 to TRBJ2-1; 7 bases line up with TRBD2. Per germline, CDR1 ENHRY and CDR2 SYGVKD. The V segment lost 9 bases and the J segment 0 bases; nucleotides outside the gene matches: 5. The CDR3 is 14 residues long. The CDR3 sequence: CAISWGGSYNEQFF. The CDR3 coding sequence is TGTGCCATTTCCTGGGGGGGCTCCTACAATGAGCAGTTCTTC.

The chain employs TRBV27 and TRBJ2-1, with D perhaps matching TRBD1 or TRBD2 (7 bases each). The V end lost 4 bases, the J end lost 2 bases, and 12 bases lay between the germline ends. Germline CDR1 MNHEY, CDR2 SMNVEV (reference sequence). This CDR3 spans 15 amino acids. CDR3 DNA: TGTGCCAGCAGTTCCCAGGGGGGGACCTACAATGAGCAGTTCTTC. This translates into CASSSQGGTYNEQFF.

The V and J genes are TRBV4-2 and TRBJ2-1; TRBD1 is a possible D gene (7 bases). The CDR3 consists of 17 residues. V was cut by 2 bases and J by 6 bases, with 20 bases left in between. Germline CDR1 and CDR2: LGHNA and YNFKEQ. CDR3 protein: CASSQQEDFQGGNEQFF. In DNA form, the CDR3 reads TGTGCCAGCAGCCAACAAGAGGACTTTCAGGGGGGCAATGAGCAGTTCTTC.

V and J are TRBV20-1 and TRBJ2-1, with TRBD2 matching 10 bases. J lost 9 bases, V lost 6 bases, and 14 bases had no gene match. Germline loops: CDR1 DFQATT, CDR2 SNEGSKA (reference sequence). The CDR3 is 15 residues long. CDR3 nucleotide sequence: TGCAGTGCCCCGCCAGCGGGAGGGCTGAGCGGTGAGCAGTTCTTC. Its protein is CSAPPAGGLSGEQFF.

J is TRBJ1-2 and V is TRBV20-1; TRBD1 is a possible D gene (6 bases). Trimming removed 5 bases from V and 0 bases from J, with 19 bases in between. The CDR3 is 16 amino acids. Germline CDR1 DFQATT, CDR2 SNEGSKA (reference sequence). The CDR3 here is CSALGQRDLPNYGYTF. In DNA, the CDR3 is TGCAGTGCTCTAGGACAGCGCGACCTTCCTAACTATGGCTACACCTTC.

This clonotype was seen at least ten times. The chain carries TRBV7-6 and TRBJ1-5, with 7 bases identical to TRBD1. Germline V gene data show CDR1 as SGHVS and CDR2 as FNYEAQ. Losses at the gene ends were 1 base for V and 5 bases for J; bases not matched to a gene: 2. This CDR3 is built from 14 residues. The CDR3 nucleotides are TGTGCCAGCAGCTTAGGAGGGGGCTATCAGCCCCAGCATTTT. Translating gives CASSLGGGYQPQHF.

The chain is built from TRBV27 and TRBJ2-7; 7 positions agree with TRBD1. The CDR3 totals 16 residues. The ends lost 5 bases at V and 0 bases at J; junction bases unmatched: 10. CDR1 is MNHEY and CDR2 is SMNVEV in the germline V gene (reference sequence). In DNA, the CDR3 is TGTGCCAGCAGTCCTACAGGGGTCCCGGTCTCCTACGAGCAGTACTTC. Translated, it gives CASSPTGVPVSYEQYF.

This clonotype has more than one count but fewer than ten. V usage is TRBV25-1 and J usage is TRBJ2-7; no definite D call. The CDR3 extends over 12 amino acids. Trimming took 4 bases from V and 6 from J, leaving 10 bases between them. Germline loops: CDR1 MGHDK, CDR2 SYGVNS. CDR3 DNA sequence: TGTGCCAGCAGTGGCCCGGAAGTCGAGCAGTACTTC. It is translated as CASSGPEVEQYF.

This clonotype was observed a few times. The chain joins TRBV7-6 to TRBJ1-1; tentative D call: TRBD1 (6 bases). Per germline, CDR1 SGHVS and CDR2 FNYEAQ. The CDR3 covers 13 residues. The V end lost 1 base, the J end lost 7 bases, and 10 bases lay between the germline ends. CDR3 DNA: TGTGCCAGCAGCTTAGGGGGGGCCCTTGAAGCTTTCTTT. Translated: CASSLGGALEAFF.

This clonotype was seen more than once but under ten times. The V and J genes are TRBV12-3 or TRBV12-4 and TRBJ1-5; D is uncertain. The V end lost 3 bases, the J end lost 2 bases, and 8 bases lay between the germline ends. The CDR3 is 14 residues long. This CDR3 is CASSFWRGNQPQHF. The CDR3 nucleotides read TGTGCCAGCAGTTTTTGGCGGGGCAATCAGCCCCAGCATTTT.

This clonotype was seen repeatedly, ten times or more. The rearrangement links TRBV5-6 to TRBJ1-6; D is unclear. The CDR3 runs to 13 residues. Per the germline V gene, CDR1 is SGHDT and CDR2 is YYEEEE. Trimming stripped 0 bases from V and 8 bases from J, with 6 bases between. CDR3 coding DNA: TGTGCCAGCAGCTTGGTGCCAGATTCACCCCTCCACTTT. It encodes CASSLVPDSPLHF. The variable domain in full, with the rest retrieved from reference TRBV5-6 and TRBJ1-6, is DAGVTQSPTHLIKTRGQQVTLRCSPKSGHDTVSWYQQALGQGPQFIFQYYEEEERQRGNFPDRFSGHQFPNYSSELNVNALLLGDSALYLCASSLVPDSPLHFGNGTRLTVT.

The chain couples TRBV6-5 to TRBJ2-7, with 9 bases matching TRBD2. J lost 3 bases, V lost 0 bases, and 12 bases had no gene match. CDR3 length equals 18 residues. The germline CDR1 and CDR2 sequences are MNHEY and SVGAGI. CDR3 region: CASSYSGLRSGSVYEQYF. CDR3 coding DNA: TGTGCCAGCAGTTACTCGGGTTTGCGTAGCGGGAGTGTCTACGAGCAGTACTTC.

This clonotype has ten or more counts. V and J are TRBV25-1 and TRBJ2-7; D is uncertain. V was cut by 2 bases and J by 3 bases, with 8 bases left in between. This CDR3 is built from 13 residues. Germline V gene data show CDR1 as MGHDK and CDR2 as SYGVNS. The CDR3 reads CASSELDGYEQYF. CDR3 nucleotides: TGTGCCAGCAGTGAACTGGACGGCTACGAGCAGTACTTC.

The table lists this clonotype with a few counts. CDR3 DNA sequence: TGTGCCAGCAGTCCGGACGGCAACTATGGCTACACCTTC. This codes for CASSPDGNYGYTF. This sequence joins TRBV6-5 and TRBJ1-2; D gene unclear. Germline assignment: CDR1 MNHEY and CDR2 SVGAGI. The CDR3 loop spans 13 amino acids. Trimming took 5 bases from V and 2 from J, leaving 9 bases between them.

This clonotype appeared many times. This chain links TRBV29-1 with TRBJ1-4; no clear D. The CDR3 length is 8 residues. Trimming removed 2 bases at V and 11 bases at J, with 0 bases between. Germline V gene data show CDR1 as SQVTM and CDR2 as ANQGSEA. The CDR3 sequence is CSVEKLFF. The CDR3, as DNA: TGCAGCGTTGAAAAACTGTTTTTT.

This clonotype turned up a few times. V is TRBV10-3 and J is TRBJ1-5; D unclear. The length of the CDR3 is 12 residues. Germline V gives CDR1 ENHRY, CDR2 SYGVKD. V gave up 3 bases and J gave up 6 bases, with 6 bases separating them. The CDR3: CAISDWAQPQHF. In DNA form, the CDR3 reads TGTGCCATCAGTGATTGGGCTCAGCCCCAGCATTTT.

This clonotype was counted a few times. The chain carries TRBV5-6 and TRBJ2-7; 9 bases align to TRBD2. CDR1 is SGHDT, CDR2 YYEEEE, per germline. V shed 6 bases and J 2 bases; nucleotides not matched to a gene: 3. The CDR3 extends over 13 amino acids. DNA for the CDR3: TGTGCCAGCAACAGCGGGAGGACCTACGAGCAGTACTTC. Encoded protein: CASNSGRTYEQYF. The full variable domain, completed using reference TRBV5-6 and TRBJ2-7, is DAGVTQSPTHLIKTRGQQVTLRCSPKSGHDTVSWYQQALGQGPQFIFQYYEEEERQRGNFPDRFSGHQFPNYSSELNVNALLLGDSALYLCASNSGRTYEQYFGPGTRLTVT.

V is TRBV6-5 and J is TRBJ1-1; D may be TRBD1 (6 bases). With 4 bases removed from V and 5 bases from J, the gap between germline ends came to 20 bases. CDR3 length: 16 residues. Germline lookup yields CDR1 MNHEY and CDR2 SVGAGI. This chain's CDR3 is CASSFYRALRETEAFF. The CDR3 nucleotides are TGTGCCAGCAGTTTCTACAGGGCCCTGAGGGAAACTGAAGCTTTCTTT.

The CDR3 spells CASSDNAYGYTF. For the CDR3, the DNA is TGTGCCAGCAGCGACAATGCCTATGGCTACACCTTC. The chain combines TRBV19 with TRBJ1-2, with D unclear. V lost 9 bases, J lost 4 bases, and 12 bases lay in between. This CDR3 comprises 12 residues. Germline V gene lookup returns CDR1 LNHDA and CDR2 SQIVND (reference sequence).

In this sample, this clonotype turned up a few times. For the CDR3, the DNA is TGTGCCAGCAGCTTCGGCGGGAACACAGATACGCAGTATTTT. This gives the protein CASSFGGNTDTQYF. The V call is TRBV7-8, the J call TRBJ2-3; weak D call: TRBD2 (6 bases). The germline V gene has CDR1 SGHVS and CDR2 FQNEAQ. V shed 3 bases and J shed 2 bases, with 9 bases lying between them. This CDR3 region has 14 residues.

This chain joins TRBV7-2 and TRBJ1-2, with D possibly being TRBD1 (5 bases). CDR3 length equals 14 residues. V was pared by 3 bases and J by 4 bases, with 12 bases between. Germline assignment: CDR1 SGHTA and CDR2 FQGNSA. DNA for the CDR3: TGTGCCAGCAGCTTCGGGGACGGATTCTATGGCTACACCTTC. Translation: CASSFGDGFYGYTF.

V usage is TRBV5-8 and J usage is TRBJ2-3; the match to TRBD1 covers 7 bases. V shed 4 bases, J shed 2 bases, and the junction held 4 bases outside the gene matches. CDR3 length equals 14 residues. Looked up from germline, CDR1 is SGHTS and CDR2 is YDEGEE. The CDR3 DNA sequence: TGTGCCAGCAGCCTTACAGGGGCCACAGATACGCAGTATTTT. This encodes CASSLTGATDTQYF.

In its sample, this clonotype was seen a few times. The chain links TRBV29-1 to TRBJ2-6; no clear D gene. Trimming cost V 4 bases and J 1 base, with 8 bases left between them. Germline-derived CDR1 and CDR2 are SQVTM and ANQGSEA. This CDR3 is 14 amino acids long. This CDR3 is CSVAFSSGANVLTF. DNA for the CDR3: TGCAGCGTTGCCTTCTCGTCTGGGGCCAACGTCCTGACTTTC.